Sequencing of this TCR beta chain was carried out in a study of cytomegalovirus exposure and HLA in healthy donors. Study overall: In an earlier analysis, approximately 120 million unique TCR beta sequences were found from about 190 million T cells.

PCR used 60 Vbeta primers and 13 Jbeta primers. Method: immunoSEQ multiplex PCR; TCRdb's copy keeps in-frame clones and lacks some. The table includes 75,000 to 100,000 clones, about 80% detected once. Findings and limits, study-wide: The number of N-insertions in an Asian-associated ancestry cluster was reportedly below the 666-donor mean in a later analysis. Whilst most TCR sequences proved rare, a subset of public TCRs occurred across many donors.

This CDR3 has 14 residues. Trimming took off 0 bases at V and 5 bases at J, with 11 bases between the two ends. The V gene's germline CDR1 is SGHNT and CDR2 YYREEE (reference sequence). On this clone itself: Its target is unknown.

The chain couples TRBV5-4 to TRBJ1-2; D may be TRBD1 (6 bases). The sample consisted of PBMCs. The origin of this receptor is a man aged 40-49 years in good health and CMV-seronegative. The CDR3 spells CASSLGNRVYGYTF. The CDR3 DNA sequence: TGTGCCAGCAGCTTGGGGAACAGGGTTTATGGCTACACCTTC.